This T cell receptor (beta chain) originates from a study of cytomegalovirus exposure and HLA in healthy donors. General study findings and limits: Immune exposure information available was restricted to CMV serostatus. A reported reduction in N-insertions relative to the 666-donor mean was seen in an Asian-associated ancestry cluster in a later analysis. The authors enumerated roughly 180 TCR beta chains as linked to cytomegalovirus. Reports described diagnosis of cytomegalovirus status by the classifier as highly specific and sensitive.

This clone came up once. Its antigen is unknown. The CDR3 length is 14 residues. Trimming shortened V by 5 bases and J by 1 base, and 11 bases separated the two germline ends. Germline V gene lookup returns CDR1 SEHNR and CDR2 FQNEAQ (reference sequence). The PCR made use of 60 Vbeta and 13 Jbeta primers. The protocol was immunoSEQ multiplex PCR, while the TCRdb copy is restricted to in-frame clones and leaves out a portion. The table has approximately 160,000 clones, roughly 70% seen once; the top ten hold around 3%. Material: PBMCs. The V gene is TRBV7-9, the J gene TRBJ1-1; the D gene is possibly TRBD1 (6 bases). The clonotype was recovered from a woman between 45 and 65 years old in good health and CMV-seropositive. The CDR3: CASSLTGPNTEAFF. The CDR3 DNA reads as TGTGCCAGCAGCCTAACAGGGCCGAACACTGAAGCTTTCTTT.